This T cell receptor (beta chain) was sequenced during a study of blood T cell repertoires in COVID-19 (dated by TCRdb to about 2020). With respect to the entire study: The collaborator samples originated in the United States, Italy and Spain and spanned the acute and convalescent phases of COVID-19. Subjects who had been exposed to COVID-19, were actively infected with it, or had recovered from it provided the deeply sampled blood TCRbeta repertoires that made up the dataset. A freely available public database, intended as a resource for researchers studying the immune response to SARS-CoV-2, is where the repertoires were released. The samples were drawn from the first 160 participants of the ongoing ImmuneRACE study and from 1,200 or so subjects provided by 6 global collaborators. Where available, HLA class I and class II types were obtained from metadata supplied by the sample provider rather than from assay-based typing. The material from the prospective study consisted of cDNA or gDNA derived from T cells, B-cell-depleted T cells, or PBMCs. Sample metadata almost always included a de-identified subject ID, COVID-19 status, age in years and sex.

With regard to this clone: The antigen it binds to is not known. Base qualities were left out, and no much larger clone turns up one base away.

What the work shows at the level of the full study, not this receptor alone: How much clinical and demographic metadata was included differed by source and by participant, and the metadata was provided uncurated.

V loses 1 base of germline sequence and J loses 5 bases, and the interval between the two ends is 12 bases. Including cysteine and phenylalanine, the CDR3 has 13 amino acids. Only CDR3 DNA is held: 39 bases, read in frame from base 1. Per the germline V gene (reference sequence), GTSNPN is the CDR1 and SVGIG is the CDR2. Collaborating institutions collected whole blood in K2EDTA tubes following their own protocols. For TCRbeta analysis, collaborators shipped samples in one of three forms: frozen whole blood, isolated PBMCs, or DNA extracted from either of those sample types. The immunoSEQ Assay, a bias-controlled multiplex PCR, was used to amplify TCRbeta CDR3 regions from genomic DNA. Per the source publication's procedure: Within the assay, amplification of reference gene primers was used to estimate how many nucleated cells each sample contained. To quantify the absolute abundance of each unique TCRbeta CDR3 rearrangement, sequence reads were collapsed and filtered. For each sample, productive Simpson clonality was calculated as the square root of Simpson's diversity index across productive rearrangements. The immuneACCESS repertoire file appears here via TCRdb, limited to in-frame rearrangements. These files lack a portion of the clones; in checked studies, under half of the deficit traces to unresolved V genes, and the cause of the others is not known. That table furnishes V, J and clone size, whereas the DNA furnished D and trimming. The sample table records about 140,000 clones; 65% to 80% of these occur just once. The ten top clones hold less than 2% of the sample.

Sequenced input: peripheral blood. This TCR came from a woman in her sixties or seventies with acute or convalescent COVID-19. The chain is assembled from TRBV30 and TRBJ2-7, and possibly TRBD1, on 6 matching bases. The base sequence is TGTGCCTGGAGTGGATACAGGGTCGACGAGCAGTACTTC. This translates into CAWSGYRVDEQYF.